The T cell receptor beta chain described here comes from a study of PD-1 blockade in classical Hodgkin lymphoma. Brentuximab vedotin exposure varied, and every patient relapsed after autologous stem cell transplantation. Study conclusions and caveats: The study found that TCR diversity rose significantly by C4D1 in CD4+ but not CD8+ cells. Prior to therapy, complete responders displayed diversity much like that of newly diagnosed patients. Baseline TCR diversity was reportedly lower in newly diagnosed patients than healthy donors.

The V gene's germline CDR1 is MNHNY and CDR2 SVGAGI (reference sequence). With 6 bases clipped from V and 3 bases from J, the junction kept 8 bases outside the gene matches. The CDR3 consists of 15 residues. As regards this clone: Its antigen is not known.

Sequencing was performed with immunoSEQ multiplex PCR; in TCRdb, only in-frame clones are kept and a portion is missing. The sample has 120,000 to 150,000 clones; around 84% are singletons. The sample in question was peripheral blood mononuclear cells (PBMCs), obtained before the second cycle of nivolumab. This chain uses TRBV6-6 with TRBJ2-7; 10 bases line up with TRBD2. This TCR came from a human donor with classical Hodgkin lymphoma. The CDR3 sequence is CASSRQLAGRYEQYF. The CDR3 DNA reads TGTGCCAGCAGCCGACAACTAGCGGGGCGCTACGAGCAGTACTTC.